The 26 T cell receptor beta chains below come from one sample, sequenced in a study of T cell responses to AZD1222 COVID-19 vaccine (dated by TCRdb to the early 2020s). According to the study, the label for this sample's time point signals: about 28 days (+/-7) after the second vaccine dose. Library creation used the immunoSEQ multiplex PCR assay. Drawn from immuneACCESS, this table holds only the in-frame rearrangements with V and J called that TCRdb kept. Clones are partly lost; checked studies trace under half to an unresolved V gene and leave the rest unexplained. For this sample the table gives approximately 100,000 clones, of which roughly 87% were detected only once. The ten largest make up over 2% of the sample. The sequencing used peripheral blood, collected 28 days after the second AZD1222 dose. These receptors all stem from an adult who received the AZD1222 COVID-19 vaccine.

The CDR3 sequence is CASSIGLAVNNEQFF. For the CDR3, the DNA is TGTGCCAGTAGTATTGGACTAGCGGTCAACAATGAGCAGTTCTTC. The chain has TRBV19 and TRBJ2-1, with TRBD2 identical over 10 bases. The CDR3 contains 15 residues. The V gene's germline CDR1 is LNHDA and CDR2 SQIVND (reference sequence). Germline trimming cut 3 bases from V and 5 bases from J; bases unmatched to any gene: 4.

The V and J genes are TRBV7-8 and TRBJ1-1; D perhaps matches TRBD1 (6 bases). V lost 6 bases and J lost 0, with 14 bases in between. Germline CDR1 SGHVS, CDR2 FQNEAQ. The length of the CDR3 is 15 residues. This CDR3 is CASSLNQGMNTEAFF. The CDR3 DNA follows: TGTGCCAGCAGTCTAAATCAGGGGATGAACACTGAAGCTTTCTTT.

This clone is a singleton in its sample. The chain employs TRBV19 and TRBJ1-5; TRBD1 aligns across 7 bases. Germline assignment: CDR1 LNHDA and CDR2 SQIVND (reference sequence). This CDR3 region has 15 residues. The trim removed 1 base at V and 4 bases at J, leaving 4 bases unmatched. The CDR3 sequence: CASSIATGSNQPQHF. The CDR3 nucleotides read TGTGCCAGTAGTATAGCGACAGGGTCTAATCAGCCCCAGCATTTT.

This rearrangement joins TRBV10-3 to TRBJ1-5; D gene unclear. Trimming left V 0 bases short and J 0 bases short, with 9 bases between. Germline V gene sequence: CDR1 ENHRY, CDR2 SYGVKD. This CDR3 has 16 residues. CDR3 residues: CAISESSGLSNQPQHF. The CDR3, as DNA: TGTGCCATCAGTGAGTCTAGCGGGCTTAGCAATCAGCCCCAGCATTTT.

CDR3 sequence: CASSLNWLAVLDTQYF. In DNA form, the CDR3 reads TGTGCCAGCAGCTTGAATTGGCTAGCGGTGTTAGATACGCAGTATTTT. The chain employs TRBV5-8 and TRBJ2-3, with 7 bases identical to TRBD2. Germline V gene lookup returns CDR1 SGHTS and CDR2 YDEGEE. Germline trimming cut 1 base from V and 5 bases from J; bases unmatched to any gene: 10. The CDR3 sequence is 16 residues long.

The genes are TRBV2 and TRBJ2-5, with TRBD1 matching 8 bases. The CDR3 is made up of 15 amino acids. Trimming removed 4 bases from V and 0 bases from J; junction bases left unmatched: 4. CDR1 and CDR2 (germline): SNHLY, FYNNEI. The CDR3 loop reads CASSANRGNQETQYF. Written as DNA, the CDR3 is TGTGCCAGCAGTGCGAACAGGGGGAACCAAGAGACCCAGTACTTC.

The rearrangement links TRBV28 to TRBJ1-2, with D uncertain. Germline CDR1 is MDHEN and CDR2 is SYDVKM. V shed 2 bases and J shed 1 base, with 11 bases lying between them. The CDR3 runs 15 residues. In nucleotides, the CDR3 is TGTGCCAGCAGTTTAAGGGCAGTCAATAACTATGGCTACACCTTC. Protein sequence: CASSLRAVNNYGYTF.

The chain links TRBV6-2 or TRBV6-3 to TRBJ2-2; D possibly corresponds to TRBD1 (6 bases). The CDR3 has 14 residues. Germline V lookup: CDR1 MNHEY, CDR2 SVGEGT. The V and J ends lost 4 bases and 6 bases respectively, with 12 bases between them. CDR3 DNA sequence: TGTGCCAGCAGTTCGCACAGGGTGTCCGGGGAGCTGTTTTTT. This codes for CASSSHRVSGELFF.

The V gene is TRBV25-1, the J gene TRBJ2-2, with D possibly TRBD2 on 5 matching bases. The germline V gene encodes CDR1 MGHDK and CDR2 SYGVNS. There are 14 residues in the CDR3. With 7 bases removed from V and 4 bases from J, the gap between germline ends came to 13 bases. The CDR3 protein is CASTRRESTGELFF. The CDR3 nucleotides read TGTGCCAGCACCAGAAGGGAGAGCACCGGGGAGCTGTTTTTT.

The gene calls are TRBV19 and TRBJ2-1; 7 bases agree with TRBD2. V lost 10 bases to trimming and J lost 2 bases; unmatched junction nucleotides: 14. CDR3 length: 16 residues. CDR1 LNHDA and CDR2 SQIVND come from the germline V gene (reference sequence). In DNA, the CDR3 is TGTGCCACCGCTGCGGGGGACCGGAGCCCCTACAATGAGCAGTTCTTC. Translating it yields CATAAGDRSPYNEQFF. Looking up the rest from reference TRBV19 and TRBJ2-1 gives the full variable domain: DGGITQSPKYLFRKEGQNVTLSCEQNLNHDAMYWYRQDPGQGLRLIYYSQIVNDFQKGDIAEGYSVSREKKESFPLTVTSAQKNPTAFYLCATAAGDRSPYNEQFFGPGTRLTVL.

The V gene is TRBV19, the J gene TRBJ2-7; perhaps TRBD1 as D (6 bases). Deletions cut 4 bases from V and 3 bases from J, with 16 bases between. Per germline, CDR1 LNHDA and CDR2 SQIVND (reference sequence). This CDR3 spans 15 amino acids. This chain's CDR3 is CASSTLRGSHYEQYF. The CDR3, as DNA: TGTGCCAGTAGTACCCTCAGGGGCTCTCACTACGAGCAGTACTTC.

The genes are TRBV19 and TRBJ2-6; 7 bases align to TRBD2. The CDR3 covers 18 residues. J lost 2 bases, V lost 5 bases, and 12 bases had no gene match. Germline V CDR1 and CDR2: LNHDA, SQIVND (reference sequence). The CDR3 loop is CASSPGGDSRTGANVLTF. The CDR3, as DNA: TGTGCCAGTAGTCCGGGAGGAGACAGCCGAACTGGGGCCAACGTCCTGACTTTC.

CDR3 DNA: TGCGCCAGCTCGAGACTAGCGGGAGGGGCCGGGGAGCTGTTTTTT. Encoded protein: CASSRLAGGAGELFF. The rearrangement links TRBV5-1 to TRBJ2-2; 14 bases align to TRBD2. The germline V gene has CDR1 SGHRS and CDR2 YFSETQ. Trimming cost V 7 bases and J 6 bases; bases outside gene matches: 5. This CDR3 is built from 15 residues.

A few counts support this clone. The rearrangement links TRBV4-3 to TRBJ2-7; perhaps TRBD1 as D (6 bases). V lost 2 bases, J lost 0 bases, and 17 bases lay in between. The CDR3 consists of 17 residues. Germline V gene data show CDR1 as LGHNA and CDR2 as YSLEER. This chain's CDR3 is CASSQRYGGGRSYEQYF. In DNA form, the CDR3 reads TGCGCCAGCAGCCAAAGGTATGGGGGCGGCCGCTCCTACGAGCAGTACTTC.

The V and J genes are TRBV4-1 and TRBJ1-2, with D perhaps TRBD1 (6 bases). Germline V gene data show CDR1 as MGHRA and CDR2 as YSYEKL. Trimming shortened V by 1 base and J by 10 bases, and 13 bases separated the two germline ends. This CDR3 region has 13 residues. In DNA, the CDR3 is TGCGCCAGCAGCCAAGCCCAGGGGATCGACTACACCTTC. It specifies CASSQAQGIDYTF.

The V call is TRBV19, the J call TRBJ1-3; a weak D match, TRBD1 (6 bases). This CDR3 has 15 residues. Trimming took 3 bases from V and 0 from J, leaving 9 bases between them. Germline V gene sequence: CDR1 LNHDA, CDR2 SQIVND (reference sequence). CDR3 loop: CASSIRGISGNTIYF. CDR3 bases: TGTGCCAGTAGTATCAGGGGTATCTCTGGAAACACCATATATTTT.

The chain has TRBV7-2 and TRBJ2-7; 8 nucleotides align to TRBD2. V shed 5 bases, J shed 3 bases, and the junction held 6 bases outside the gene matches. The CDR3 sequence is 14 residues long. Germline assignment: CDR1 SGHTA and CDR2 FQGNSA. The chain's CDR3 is CASSLGTRGYEQYF. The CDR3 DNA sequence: TGTGCCAGCAGCCTCGGGACTAGAGGCTACGAGCAGTACTTC. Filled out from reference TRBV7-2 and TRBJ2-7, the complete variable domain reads GAGVSQSPSNKVTEKGKDVELRCDPISGHTALYWYRQSLGQGLEFLIYFQGNSAPDKSGLPSDRFSAERTGGSVSTLTIQRTQQEDSAVYLCASSLGTRGYEQYFGPGTRLTVT.

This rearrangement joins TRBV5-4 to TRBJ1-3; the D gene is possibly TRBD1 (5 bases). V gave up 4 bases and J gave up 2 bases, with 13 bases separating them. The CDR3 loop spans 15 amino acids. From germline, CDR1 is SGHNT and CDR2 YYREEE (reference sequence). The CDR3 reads CASSTSLGPGNTIYF. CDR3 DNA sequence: TGTGCCAGCAGCACGAGCTTGGGGCCTGGAAACACCATATATTTT.

The CDR3 nucleotides are TGTGCCAGCAGCCAAGAAGAGGGGACGGGCGGTGATACGCAGTATTTT. Residues: CASSQEEGTGGDTQYF. V and J are TRBV4-2 and TRBJ2-3; D assignment may be TRBD1 or TRBD2 (5 bases each). V shed 0 bases and J shed 6 bases, with 16 bases lying between them. The CDR3 sequence is 16 residues long. Per the germline V gene, CDR1 is LGHNA and CDR2 is YNFKEQ.

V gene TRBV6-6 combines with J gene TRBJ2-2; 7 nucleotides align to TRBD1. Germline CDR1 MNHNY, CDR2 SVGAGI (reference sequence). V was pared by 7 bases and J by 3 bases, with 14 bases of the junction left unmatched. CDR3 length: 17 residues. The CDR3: CASTRSSTGLDTGELFF. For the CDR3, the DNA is TGTGCCAGCACCCGATCGTCGACAGGGCTTGACACCGGGGAGCTGTTTTTT.

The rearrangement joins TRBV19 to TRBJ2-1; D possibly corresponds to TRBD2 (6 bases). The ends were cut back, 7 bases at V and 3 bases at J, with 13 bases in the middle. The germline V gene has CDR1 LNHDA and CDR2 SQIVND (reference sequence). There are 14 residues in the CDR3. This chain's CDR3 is CASTYRAGYNEQFF. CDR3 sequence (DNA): TGTGCCAGTACCTATAGAGCGGGCTACAATGAGCAGTTCTTC.

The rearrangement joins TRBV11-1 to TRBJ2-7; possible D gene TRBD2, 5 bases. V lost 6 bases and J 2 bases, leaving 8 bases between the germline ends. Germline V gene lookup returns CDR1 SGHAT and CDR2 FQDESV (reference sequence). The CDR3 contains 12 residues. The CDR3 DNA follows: TGTGCCAGCAGAAGCGGAACCTACGAGCAGTACTTC. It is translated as CASRSGTYEQYF.

Here the CDR3 DNA reads TGCGCCAGCAGCCAATCGGCGGGGGCAGATACGCAGTATTTT. Translating gives CASSQSAGADTQYF. This chain uses TRBV4-1 with TRBJ2-3, with 7 bases identical to TRBD2. Germline CDR1 reads MGHRA; CDR2 reads YSYEKL. This CDR3 contains 14 residues. Losses at the gene ends were 2 bases for V and 4 bases for J; bases not matched to a gene: 3.

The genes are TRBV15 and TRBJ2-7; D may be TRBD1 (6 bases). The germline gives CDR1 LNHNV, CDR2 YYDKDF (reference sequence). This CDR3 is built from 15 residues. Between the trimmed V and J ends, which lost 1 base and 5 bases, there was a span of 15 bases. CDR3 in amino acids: CATSRVSTGSNEQYF. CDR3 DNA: TGTGCCACCAGCAGAGTAAGCACAGGGTCGAACGAGCAGTACTTC.

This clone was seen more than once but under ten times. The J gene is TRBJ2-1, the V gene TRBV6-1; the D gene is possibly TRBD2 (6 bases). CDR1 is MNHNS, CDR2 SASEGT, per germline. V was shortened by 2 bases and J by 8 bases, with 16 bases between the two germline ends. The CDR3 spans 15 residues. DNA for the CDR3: TGTGCCAGCAGTGAATCTTCCGGGGGAAAGGATGAGCAGTTCTTC. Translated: CASSESSGGKDEQFF.

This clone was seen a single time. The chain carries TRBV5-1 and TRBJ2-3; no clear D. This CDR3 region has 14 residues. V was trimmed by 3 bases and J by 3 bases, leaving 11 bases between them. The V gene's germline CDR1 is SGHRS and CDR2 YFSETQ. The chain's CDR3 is CASSYQWNTDTQYF. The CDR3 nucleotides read TGCGCCAGCAGCTATCAATGGAATACAGATACGCAGTATTTT.